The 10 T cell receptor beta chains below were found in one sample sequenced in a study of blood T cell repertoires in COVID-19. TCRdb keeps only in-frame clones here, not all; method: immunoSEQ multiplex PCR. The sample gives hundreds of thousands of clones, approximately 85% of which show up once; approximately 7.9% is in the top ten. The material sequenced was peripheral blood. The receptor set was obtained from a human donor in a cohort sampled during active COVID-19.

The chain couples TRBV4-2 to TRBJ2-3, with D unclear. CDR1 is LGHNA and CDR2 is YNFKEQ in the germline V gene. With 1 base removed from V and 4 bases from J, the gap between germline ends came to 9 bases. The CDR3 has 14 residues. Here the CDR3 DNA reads TGTGCCAGCAGCCAAGTTAGCCGCTCAGATACGCAGTATTTT. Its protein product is CASSQVSRSDTQYF.

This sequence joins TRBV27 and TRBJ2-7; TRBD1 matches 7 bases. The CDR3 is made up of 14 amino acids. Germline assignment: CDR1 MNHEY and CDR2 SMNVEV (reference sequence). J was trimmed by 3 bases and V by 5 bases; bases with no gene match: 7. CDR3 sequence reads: CASSKRDRDYEQYF. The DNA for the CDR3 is TGTGCCAGCAGTAAACGGGACAGAGACTACGAGCAGTACTTC.

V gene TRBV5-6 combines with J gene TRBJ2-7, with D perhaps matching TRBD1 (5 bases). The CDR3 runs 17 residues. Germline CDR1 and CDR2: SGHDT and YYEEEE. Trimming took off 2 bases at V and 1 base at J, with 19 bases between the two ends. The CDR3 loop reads CASSFGSNRWFSYEQYF. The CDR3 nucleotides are TGTGCCAGCAGCTTTGGATCTAACAGGTGGTTTTCCTACGAGCAGTACTTC.

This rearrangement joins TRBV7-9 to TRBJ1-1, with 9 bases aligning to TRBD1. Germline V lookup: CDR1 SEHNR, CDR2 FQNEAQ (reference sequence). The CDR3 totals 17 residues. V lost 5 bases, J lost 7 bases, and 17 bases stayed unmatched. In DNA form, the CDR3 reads TGTGCCAGCAGCCAACTTATAAACCGGGACAGGGTATTTGAAGCTTTCTTT. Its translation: CASSQLINRDRVFEAFF.

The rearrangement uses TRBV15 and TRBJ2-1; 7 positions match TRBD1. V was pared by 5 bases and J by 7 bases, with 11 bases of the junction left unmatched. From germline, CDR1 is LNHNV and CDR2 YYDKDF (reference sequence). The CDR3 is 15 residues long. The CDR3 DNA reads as TGTGCCACCAGCGATATGACAGGGCCGGGGAATGAGCAGTTCTTC. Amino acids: CATSDMTGPGNEQFF. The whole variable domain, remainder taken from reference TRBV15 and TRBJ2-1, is DAMVIQNPRYQVTQFGKPVTLSCSQTLNHNVMYWYQQKSSQAPKLLFHYYDKDFNNEADTPDNFQSRRPNTSFCFLDIRSPGLGDTAMYLCATSDMTGPGNEQFFGPGTRLTVL.

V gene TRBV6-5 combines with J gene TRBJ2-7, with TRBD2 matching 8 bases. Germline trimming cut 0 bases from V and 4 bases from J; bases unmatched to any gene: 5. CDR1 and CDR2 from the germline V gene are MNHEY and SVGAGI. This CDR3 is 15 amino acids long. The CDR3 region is CASSYSSGGDYEQYF. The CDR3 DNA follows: TGTGCCAGCAGTTACTCGAGCGGGGGAGATTACGAGCAGTACTTC.

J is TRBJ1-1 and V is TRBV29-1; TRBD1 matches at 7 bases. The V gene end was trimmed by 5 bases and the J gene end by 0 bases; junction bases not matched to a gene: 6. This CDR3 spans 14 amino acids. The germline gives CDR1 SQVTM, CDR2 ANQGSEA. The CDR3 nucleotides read TGCAGCGTTACGACCGGGACAGTGAACACTGAAGCTTTCTTT. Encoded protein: CSVTTGTVNTEAFF.

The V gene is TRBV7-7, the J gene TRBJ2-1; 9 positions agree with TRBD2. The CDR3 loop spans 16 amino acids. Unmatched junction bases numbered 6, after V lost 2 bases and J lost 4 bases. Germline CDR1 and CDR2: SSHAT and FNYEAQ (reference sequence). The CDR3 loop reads CASSLQLAGPYNEQFF. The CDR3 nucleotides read TGTGCCAGCAGCTTACAGCTAGCGGGGCCGTACAATGAGCAGTTCTTC.

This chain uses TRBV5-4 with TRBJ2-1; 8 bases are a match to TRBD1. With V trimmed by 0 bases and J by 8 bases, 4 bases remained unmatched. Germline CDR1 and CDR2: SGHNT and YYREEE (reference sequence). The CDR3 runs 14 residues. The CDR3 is CASSLGQGADEQFF. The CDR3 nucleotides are TGTGCCAGCAGCTTGGGGCAGGGGGCTGATGAGCAGTTCTTC.

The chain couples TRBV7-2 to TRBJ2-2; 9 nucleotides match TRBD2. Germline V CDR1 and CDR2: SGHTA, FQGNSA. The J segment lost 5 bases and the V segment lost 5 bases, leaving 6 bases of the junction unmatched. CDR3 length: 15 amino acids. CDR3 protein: CASSPGLARTGELFF. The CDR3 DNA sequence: TGTGCCAGCAGCCCTGGACTAGCGAGAACCGGGGAGCTGTTTTTT.